This entry features one T cell receptor beta chain sequence. This entry comes from a study of blood T cell repertoires in COVID-19. For the study at large: COVID-19 samples from acute and convalescent phases originated in the United States, Italy and Spain.

The CDR3 spans 16 residues. Germline lookup yields CDR1 KGHDR and CDR2 SFDVKD. The V end was cut by 4 bases, the J end by 1 base, with 13 bases between. Study processing details: Reference gene primers were amplified, and this amplification served to estimate nucleated cell counts. The method was immunoSEQ multiplex PCR; TCRdb's version includes in-frame clones alone and lacks a portion of them. For V, J and clone size, that table is used; D and trimming come from the DNA. There are about 140,000 clones in the sample; approximately 80% occur only once, and approximately 6.1% lies in the top ten. The receptor comes from a human donor in a cohort sampled during active COVID-19. Sequencing input: peripheral blood. This chain links TRBV24-1 with TRBJ1-5, with D perhaps matching TRBD1 (6 bases). This CDR3 reads CATSDAGTTSNQPQHF. Written as DNA, the CDR3 is TGTGCCACCAGTGACGCCGGGACAACAAGCAATCAGCCCCAGCATTTT.